This TCR beta chain was retrieved from a study of blood T cell repertoires in COVID-19. As for the study in general: The samples span acute and convalescent COVID-19 from the United States, Italy and Spain. From T cells, B-cell-depleted T cells, or PBMCs came the material, which was cDNA or gDNA.

Generated by immunoSEQ multiplex PCR, the TCRdb table keeps only in-frame clones and is missing some. The sample has 200,000 to 300,000 clones, approximately 86% seen once. CDR1 is MNHEY, CDR2 SMNVEV, per germline (reference sequence). This CDR3 contains 13 residues. Trimming pared 9 bases from V and 1 base from J, leaving 12 bases between. This chain links TRBV27 with TRBJ1-1; the D is unclear. The sample comprised peripheral blood. The source of this sequence is a woman aged 55-70 years with COVID-19, enrolled during active disease. This CDR3 reads CASHGSANTEAFF. CDR3 DNA: TGTGCCAGTCACGGGTCGGCGAACACTGAAGCTTTCTTT.